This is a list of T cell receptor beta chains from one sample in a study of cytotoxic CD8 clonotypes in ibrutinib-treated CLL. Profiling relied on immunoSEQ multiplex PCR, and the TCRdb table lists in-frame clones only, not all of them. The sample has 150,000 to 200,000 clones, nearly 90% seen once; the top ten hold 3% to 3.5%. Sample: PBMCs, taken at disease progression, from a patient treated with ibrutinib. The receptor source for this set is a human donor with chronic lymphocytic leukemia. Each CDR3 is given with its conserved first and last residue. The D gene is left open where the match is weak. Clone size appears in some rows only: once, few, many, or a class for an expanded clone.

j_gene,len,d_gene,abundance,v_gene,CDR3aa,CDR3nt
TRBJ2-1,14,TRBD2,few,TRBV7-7,CASPGGGRPNEQFF,TGTGCTAGCCCTGGTGGCGGGAGGCCCAATGAGCAGTTCTTC
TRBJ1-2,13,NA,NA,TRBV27,CASSADSDYGYTF,TGTGCCAGCAGTGCGGACAGCGACTATGGCTACACCTTC
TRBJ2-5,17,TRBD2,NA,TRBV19,CASTPAGGPGYQETQYF,TGTGCCAGTACCCCAGCGGGAGGGCCGGGGTACCAAGAGACCCAGTACTTC
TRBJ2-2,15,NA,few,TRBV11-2,CASSFLRENTGELFF,TGTGCCAGCAGCTTTCTCCGCGAGAACACCGGGGAGCTGTTTTTT
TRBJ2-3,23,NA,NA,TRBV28,CASSFWSFRNKSRNTRKGDTQYF,TGTGCCAGCAGTTTCTGGAGTTTTAGGAACAAGAGCCGTAACACTAGAAAGGGAGATACGCAGTATTTT
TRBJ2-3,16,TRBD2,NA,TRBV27,CASSPQPIAGKDTQYF,TGTGCCAGCAGTCCCCAACCAATAGCGGGAAAAGATACGCAGTATTTT
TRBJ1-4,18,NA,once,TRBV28,CASSLLPQGNVTNEKLFF,TGTGCCAGCAGTTTATTGCCCCAGGGTAATGTAACTAATGAAAAACTGTTTTTT
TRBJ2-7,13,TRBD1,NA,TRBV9,CASTPGQSYEQYF,TGTGCCAGCACCCCGGGACAGTCCTACGAGCAGTACTTC
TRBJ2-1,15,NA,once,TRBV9,CASSAGLLSYNEQFF,TGTGCCAGCAGTGCAGGACTACTCTCTTACAATGAGCAGTTCTTC
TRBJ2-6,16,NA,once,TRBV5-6,CASSLGGDPGANVLTF,TGTGCCAGCAGCCTGGGCGGGGATCCTGGGGCCAACGTCCTGACTTTC
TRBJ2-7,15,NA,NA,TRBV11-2,CASSLEGRGRHEQYF,TGTGCCAGCAGCTTAGAAGGCAGGGGTCGCCACGAGCAGTACTTC
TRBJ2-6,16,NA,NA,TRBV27,CASSLPGATGANVLTF,TGTGCCAGCAGTTTACCGGGGGCTACTGGGGCCAACGTCCTGACTTTC
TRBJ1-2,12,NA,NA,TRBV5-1,CASSEPGTGYTF,TGCGCCAGCAGCGAACCCGGGACAGGCTACACCTTC
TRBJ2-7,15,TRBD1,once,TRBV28,CASSLPGTGAYEQYF,TGTGCCAGCAGTTTACCCGGGACAGGGGCCTACGAGCAGTACTTC
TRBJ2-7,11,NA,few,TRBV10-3,CAISGSYEQYF,TGTGCCATCAGTGGATCGTACGAGCAGTACTTC
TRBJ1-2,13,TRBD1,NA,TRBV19,CASSRQGRGGYTF,TGTGCCAGTAGTCGACAGGGACGTGGCGGCTACACCTTC
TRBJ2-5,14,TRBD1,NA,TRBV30,CAWSPGQGQETQYF,TGTGCCTGGAGTCCGGGACAGGGGCAAGAGACCCAGTACTTC
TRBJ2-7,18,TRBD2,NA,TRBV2,CASRPLGLAGVLSYEQYF,TGTGCCAGCAGACCCCTGGGACTAGCGGGAGTCTTATCCTACGAGCAGTACTTC
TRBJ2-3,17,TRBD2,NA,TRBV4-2,CASSPLSSGRALDTQYF,TGTGCCAGCAGCCCGCTATCCAGCGGGAGGGCGTTGGATACGCAGTATTTT
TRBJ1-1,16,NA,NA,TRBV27,CASSSYVGAGNTEAFF,TGTGCCAGCAGTTCCTACGTCGGGGCGGGGAACACTGAAGCTTTCTTT
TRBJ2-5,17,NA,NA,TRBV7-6,CASTSSSAAHTTKTQYF,TGTGCCAGCACCTCTTCCAGCGCGGCCCACACAACAAAGACCCAGTACTTC
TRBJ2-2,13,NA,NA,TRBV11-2,CASSGTVTGELFF,TGTGCCAGCAGCGGCACAGTCACCGGGGAGCTGTTTTTT
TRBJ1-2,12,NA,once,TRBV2,CASSGASYGYTF,TGTGCCAGCAGTGGAGCAAGCTATGGCTACACCTTC
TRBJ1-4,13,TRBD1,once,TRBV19,CASTQGAPEKLFF,TGTGCCAGTACACAGGGGGCTCCCGAAAAACTGTTTTTT
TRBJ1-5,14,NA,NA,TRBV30,CAWSRDIGSQPQHF,TGTGCCTGGAGTAGGGACATCGGAAGTCAGCCCCAGCATTTT
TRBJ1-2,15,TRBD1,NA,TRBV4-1,CASSQEQGARSGYTF,TGCGCCAGCAGCCAGGAACAGGGGGCAAGGAGTGGCTACACCTTC
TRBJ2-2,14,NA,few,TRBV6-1,CASLGGLHTGELFF,TGTGCCAGCCTTGGGGGGTTGCACACCGGGGAGCTGTTTTTT
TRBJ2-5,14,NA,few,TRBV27,CASSVAFVSETQYF,TGTGCCAGCAGTGTTGCATTTGTGTCGGAGACCCAGTACTTC
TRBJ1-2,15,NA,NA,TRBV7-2,CASSPNPGLTGGYTF,TGTGCCAGCAGCCCAAACCCGGGACTAACTGGTGGCTACACCTTC